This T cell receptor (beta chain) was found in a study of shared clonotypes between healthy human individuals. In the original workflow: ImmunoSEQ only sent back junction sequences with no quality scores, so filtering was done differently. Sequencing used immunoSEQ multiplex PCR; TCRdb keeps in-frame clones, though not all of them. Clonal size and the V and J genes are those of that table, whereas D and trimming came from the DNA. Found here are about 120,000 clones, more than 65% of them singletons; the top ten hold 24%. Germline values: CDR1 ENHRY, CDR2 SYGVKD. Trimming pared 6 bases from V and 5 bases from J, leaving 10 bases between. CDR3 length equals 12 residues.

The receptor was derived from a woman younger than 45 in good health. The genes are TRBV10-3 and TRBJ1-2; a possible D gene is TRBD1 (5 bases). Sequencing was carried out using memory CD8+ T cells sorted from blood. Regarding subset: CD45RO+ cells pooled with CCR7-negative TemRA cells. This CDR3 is CAIRGTPYGYTF. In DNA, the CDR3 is TGTGCCATCAGGGGGACTCCGTATGGCTACACCTTC.